What follows are 5 T cell receptor beta chains derived from one specimen sequenced in a study of blood T cell repertoires in COVID-19. Measured with immunoSEQ multiplex PCR; TCRdb has only the in-frame clones, and not every one. The table shows 150,000 to 200,000 clones, with around 85% occurring only once. Sample: peripheral blood. The receptors come from an elderly man with COVID-19, enrolled during active disease.

The gene calls are TRBV27 and TRBJ1-6; D perhaps matches TRBD1 (5 bases). This CDR3 contains 16 residues. Germline V gene data show CDR1 as MNHEY and CDR2 as SMNVEV (reference sequence). The V gene lost 1 base and the J gene lost 4 bases, with 11 bases spanning the gap. CDR3 residues: CASSLFSGGYNSPLHF. CDR3 DNA: TGTGCCAGCAGTTTATTTTCGGGGGGATATAATTCACCCCTCCACTTT.

A few counts support this clone. The gene calls are TRBV4-1 and TRBJ1-1, with TRBD1 matching 7 bases. Trimming at V came to 3 bases and at J to 1 base, leaving 8 bases not matched to a gene. The germline V gene encodes CDR1 MGHRA and CDR2 YSYEKL. The CDR3 runs to 16 residues. The CDR3 loop is CASSQRRGRGNTEAFF. The CDR3 DNA follows: TGCGCCAGCAGCCAGAGAAGGGGGCGCGGGAACACTGAAGCTTTCTTT.

The CDR3 DNA reads as TGTGCCAGCAGTGATGGGGACAGGGATACGCAGTATTTT. Translated, it gives CASSDGDRDTQYF. The rearrangement links TRBV6-1 to TRBJ2-3; 8 bases map to TRBD1. Germline V gives CDR1 MNHNS, CDR2 SASEGT. Trimming cost V 3 bases and J 6 bases; bases outside gene matches: 2. The CDR3 extends over 13 amino acids.

V gene TRBV7-9 combines with J gene TRBJ2-7; D unresolved. There are 12 residues in the CDR3. The germline V gene encodes CDR1 SEHNR and CDR2 FQNEAQ (reference sequence). Trimming took 2 bases from V and 2 from J, leaving 4 bases between them. The CDR3 coding sequence is TGTGCCAGCAGCTTAAACACCTACGAGCAGTACTTC. Amino acid sequence: CASSLNTYEQYF.

The chain combines TRBV11-3 with TRBJ1-1; the D is unclear. CDR3 size: 13 residues. Germline CDR1 is SGHNT and CDR2 is YENEEA. V shed 2 bases and J shed 6 bases, with 10 bases lying between them. This CDR3 reads CASSLNPEAEAFF. The CDR3 region has the DNA TGTGCCAGCAGCTTAAATCCCGAGGCTGAAGCTTTCTTT.